The clone carrying this TCR beta chain showed up just a few times. Its target is not known. The CDR3 contains 14 residues. V was shortened by 3 bases and J by 6 bases, with 12 bases between the two germline ends. From germline, CDR1 is KGHDR and CDR2 SFDVKD. The data are from a study of Graves' ophthalmopathy and Graves' hyperthyroidism. Study conclusions and caveats: Blood also harbored most expanded thyroid clonotypes above 0.001 frequency. Cross-validated, the 13-signature model showed 87.88%/81.08% sensitivity/specificity, and 80%/75% in the test set.

The study enrolled ophthalmopathy donors with moderate-to-severe activity, CAS ≥3, NOSPECS ≥4 and duration under 3 months. The PBMCs were taken from 10 ml of fresh peripheral blood. Using RNA transcripts, the TCR beta CDR3 regions were amplified. First-round RT-PCR used HTBI primers; second-round multiplex PCR followed. Using its own MiXCR run on the multiplex PCR reads, TCRdb lists one record per CDR3 protein. The sample yields approximately 700,000 distinct CDR3 sequences, approximately 39% seen once. The chain links TRBV24-1 to TRBJ2-3; D is unresolved. Sequenced material: peripheral blood. The source of this sequence is an adult man with Graves' ophthalmopathy. CDR3 in DNA: TGTGCCACCAGTGATCTGAAAGGGCGGGATACGCAGTATTTT. It encodes CATSDLKGRDTQYF.